Below are 22 T cell receptor beta chains sequenced from a single sample in a study of blood T cell dynamics during melanoma immunotherapy. The table came from immunoSEQ multiplex PCR; TCRdb's copy has only in-frame clones and leaves some out. The table shows approximately 23,000 clones, with 89% occurring only once. The time point is: pre-treatment baseline. The source material was blood, sampled from a patient treated with checkpoint blockade. The receptors stem from a human donor with melanoma.

V is TRBV11-2 and J is TRBJ2-1; TRBD2 matches 11 bases. This CDR3 comprises 17 residues. Trimming took 3 bases from V and 8 from J; bases not matched to a gene: 12. CDR1 is SGHAT and CDR2 is FQNNGV in the germline V gene. CDR3 sequence: CASSFLAGGPAHDEQFF. DNA for the CDR3: TGTGCCAGCAGCTTCTTAGCGGGAGGGCCTGCACACGATGAGCAGTTCTTC.

This clone was seen just once. The chain employs TRBV19 and TRBJ1-5; tentative D call: TRBD1 (5 bases). CDR1 and CDR2 (germline): LNHDA, SQIVND (reference sequence). Trimming removed 3 bases from V and 6 bases from J, with 15 bases in between. CDR3 length: 15 amino acids. The CDR3: CASSINFGGPQPQHF. The CDR3 DNA reads as TGTGCCAGTAGTATTAATTTCGGGGGACCTCAGCCCCAGCATTTT.

This clone was seen a few times. The chain has TRBV4-1 and TRBJ2-1; 9 nucleotides line up with TRBD2. The V gene's germline CDR1 is MGHRA and CDR2 YSYEKL. J lost 12 bases, V lost 0 bases, and 12 bases had no gene match. The CDR3 runs to 16 residues. The CDR3 here is CASSQDRDSGRDGQFF. The CDR3 DNA reads as TGCGCCAGCAGCCAAGACAGGGATAGCGGGAGAGATGGGCAGTTCTTC.

V gene TRBV9 combines with J gene TRBJ2-7, with TRBD2 as a possible D gene (5 bases). Trimming removed 1 base from V and 2 bases from J, with 10 bases in between. Germline CDR1 reads SGDLS; CDR2 reads YYNGEE. There are 14 residues in the CDR3. CDR3 amino acids: CASSVSSRAYEQYF. The DNA for the CDR3 is TGTGCCAGCAGCGTATCGTCGAGGGCCTACGAGCAGTACTTC.

This CDR3 reads CASTGRTRQETQYF. The CDR3 nucleotides are TGTGCCAGCACGGGACGTACGCGCCAAGAGACCCAGTACTTC. The chain uses TRBV6-1 and TRBJ2-5, with D perhaps assigned TRBD1 or TRBD2 (5 bases each). The germline gives CDR1 MNHNS, CDR2 SASEGT. The CDR3 consists of 14 residues. Deletions cut 7 bases from V and 1 base from J, with 13 bases between.

For the CDR3, the DNA is TGTGCCACCAGCAGATCCCCCCGACTAGCGGGGAACACCGGGGAGCTGTTTTTT. Residues: CATSRSPRLAGNTGELFF. V usage is TRBV15 and J usage is TRBJ2-2; TRBD2 aligns across 10 bases. CDR3 length equals 18 residues. In germline, CDR1 is LNHNV, CDR2 YYDKDF (reference sequence). The ends lost 2 bases at V and 1 base at J; junction bases unmatched: 7.

The rearrangement links TRBV5-1 to TRBJ2-7; 9 bases are a match to TRBD2. The CDR3 has 14 amino acids. The germline CDR1 and CDR2 sequences are SGHRS and YFSETQ. V was clipped by 3 bases and J by 4 bases; unmatched bases: 5. The CDR3 DNA reads TGCGCCAGCAGCTCGACTAGCGGCCATTACGAGCAGTACTTC. This codes for CASSSTSGHYEQYF.

V and J are TRBV21-1 and TRBJ1-1; the D call in the table, TRBD1, was not verified against the DNA. TRBV21-1 is given as a pseudogene. This CDR3 is 16 amino acids long. CDR3 DNA: TGTGCCAGCAGCAAGAAGGCCCGACAGGGGGCCGTTGAAGCTTTCTTT. It translates to CASSKKARQGAVEAFF.

This clone occurred a few times. The rearrangement joins TRBV29-1 to TRBJ1-5; D gene unclear. CDR1 and CDR2 (germline): SQVTM, ANQGSEA. V lost 5 bases to trimming and J lost 5 bases, with 13 bases between them. The CDR3 contains 13 residues. The CDR3 region has the DNA TGCAGCGTTAGTAAGGGAAAAGATCAGCCCCAGCATTTT. Amino acid sequence: CSVSKGKDQPQHF.

Here the CDR3 reads CATSRDQRLEQPQHF. The CDR3 region has the DNA TGTGCCACCAGCAGAGATCAGCGGTTAGAACAGCCCCAGCATTTT. The V and J genes are TRBV15 and TRBJ1-5; no definite D call. CDR1 LNHNV and CDR2 YYDKDF come from the germline V gene (reference sequence). The CDR3 length is 15 residues. V was clipped by 0 bases and J by 7 bases, with 13 bases between them.

V usage is TRBV18 and J usage is TRBJ2-6; 7 bases map to TRBD2. V gave up 3 bases and J gave up 2 bases; unmatched junction bases: 10. This CDR3 comprises 18 residues. Germline V CDR1 and CDR2: KGHSH, LQKENI. The CDR3 bases are TGTGCCAGCTCACCTGGGAGGGGACCGAAGACTGGGGCCAACGTCCTGACTTTC. Translating it yields CASSPGRGPKTGANVLTF.

Comment on this clone: This CDR3 fails to terminate in the conserved phenylalanine or tryptophan, so it likely reflects a read error. No DNA is shown, since the ends of the CDR3 on it are uncertain; the CDR3 is the one TCRdb lists. The chain combines TRBV15 with TRBJ2-7; the D call TRBD2 from the table was never checked on the DNA. From its first to its last residue, the CDR3 has 13 amino acids. The germline CDR1 and CDR2 sequences are LNHNV and YYDKDF (reference sequence). The CDR3 sequence: CATSRDLLAPVRI.

The chain recombines TRBV4-2 with TRBJ1-3; tentative D call: TRBD1 (5 bases). Trimming took off 0 bases at V and 2 bases at J, with 14 bases between the two ends. The germline gives CDR1 LGHNA, CDR2 YNFKEQ. This CDR3 has 17 amino acids. For the CDR3, the DNA is TGTGCCAGCAGCCAAGATCTGGGACTGGGGGCTGGAAACACCATATATTTT. Translation: CASSQDLGLGAGNTIYF.

CDR3 nucleotide sequence: TGTGCCAGGGGACTAGCGGGAGCTTTAGGGGAGACCCAGTACTTC. This sequence encodes CARGLAGALGETQYF. The chain couples TRBV2 to TRBJ2-5, with 14 nucleotides matching TRBD2. The V gene's germline CDR1 is SNHLY and CDR2 FYNNEI. Trimming at V came to 9 bases and at J to 5 bases, leaving 8 bases not matched to a gene. The CDR3 covers 15 residues.

The V gene is TRBV10-3, the J gene TRBJ2-7; D may be TRBD1 (6 bases). Trimming cost V 11 bases and J 2 bases, with 16 bases left between them. CDR3 length: 13 residues. Germline V gene data show CDR1 as ENHRY and CDR2 as SYGVKD. CDR3 loop: CASRGSGPYEQYF. The CDR3 nucleotides read TGTGCCTCCAGGGGTTCGGGGCCCTACGAGCAGTACTTC.

This clone was seen only once. The gene calls are TRBV20-1 and TRBJ2-7; D not resolved. Germline loops: CDR1 DFQATT, CDR2 SNEGSKA (reference sequence). Trimming stripped 5 bases from V and 7 bases from J, with 9 bases between. This CDR3 has 10 residues. The chain's CDR3 is CSAGRLEQYF. In nucleotides, the CDR3 is TGCAGTGCTGGAAGGTTGGAGCAGTACTTC.

The gene calls are TRBV30 and TRBJ1-1, with 7 bases aligning to TRBD1. The CDR3 runs to 12 residues. Trimming removed 2 bases from V and 11 bases from J; junction bases left unmatched: 8. Germline values: CDR1 GTSNPN, CDR2 SVGIG (reference sequence). The CDR3 region is CAWSLNRGSAFF. The DNA of the CDR3 is TGTGCCTGGAGTTTGAACAGGGGCTCGGCTTTCTTT.

The V call is TRBV2, the J call TRBJ2-5; D is unclear. Germline CDR1 is SNHLY and CDR2 is FYNNEI. The V gene lost 1 base and the J gene lost 5 bases, with 14 bases spanning the gap. The CDR3 contains 15 residues. The CDR3 DNA follows: TGTGCCAGCAGTGAAGGGGGAAGATCGACGGAGACCCAGTACTTC. It specifies CASSEGGRSTETQYF. Full variable domain (remainder filled in from reference TRBV2 and TRBJ2-5): EPEVTQTPSHQVTQMGQEVILRCVPISNHLYFYWYRQILGQKVEFLVSFYNNEISEKSEIFDDQFSVERPDGSNFTLKIRSTKLEDSAMYFCASSEGGRSTETQYFGPGTRLLVL.

This chain connects TRBV5-1 to TRBJ1-1, with 9 nucleotides matching TRBD1. After removal of 0 bases from V and 0 bases from J, the junction contained 6 bases not matched to a gene. Germline V gives CDR1 SGHRS, CDR2 YFSETQ. The CDR3 runs 17 residues. The CDR3 loop is CASSLGGTGNMNTEAFF. For the CDR3, the DNA is TGCGCCAGCAGCTTGGGTGGGACAGGGAACATGAACACTGAAGCTTTCTTT.

The chain has TRBV4-1 and TRBJ2-5; the D is unclear. CDR3 length: 16 residues. V was trimmed by 1 base and J by 0 bases, leaving 12 bases between them. The germline V gene encodes CDR1 MGHRA and CDR2 YSYEKL. In DNA form, the CDR3 reads TGCGCCAGCAGCCAAGTTTTTTCAACAGACCAAGAGACCCAGTACTTC. This translates into CASSQVFSTDQETQYF.

The chain couples TRBV30 to TRBJ1-2; the D is unclear. The CDR3 is made up of 13 amino acids. Looked up from germline, CDR1 is GTSNPN and CDR2 is SVGIG (reference sequence). V dropped 1 base and J dropped 3 bases, with 9 bases sitting between them. The CDR3 DNA reads as TGTGCCTGGAGTGCAGTATTGGACTATGGCTACACCTTC. Its protein product is CAWSAVLDYGYTF.

This rearrangement joins TRBV29-1 to TRBJ1-5; TRBD1 matches at 9 bases. This CDR3 comprises 13 residues. Germline V gene data show CDR1 as SQVTM and CDR2 as ANQGSEA. V lost 4 bases to trimming and J lost 3 bases; unmatched junction nucleotides: 1. The CDR3 protein is CSVGDRANQPQHF. The CDR3 DNA reads as TGCAGCGTTGGGGACAGGGCCAATCAGCCCCAGCATTTT.